This entry is about one TCR beta chain. This sample is drawn from a study of blood T cell repertoires in COVID-19. Study details: Some COVID-19 samples were acute and others convalescent; all came from the United States, Italy and Spain.

Produced via immunoSEQ multiplex PCR; TCRdb's table is partial and in-frame only. This sample has roughly 250,000 clones; roughly 90% occur once, and the top ten carry approximately 0.84%. The specimen sequenced was peripheral blood. This sequence was found in a man under 40 with acute or convalescent COVID-19.

The CDR3 sequence: CASRAGGAGNTEAFF. The CDR3 DNA sequence: TGTGCCAGCAGGGCAGGGGGCGCGGGGAACACTGAAGCTTTCTTT. The chain employs TRBV6-5 and TRBJ1-1; 8 bases fit TRBD1. This CDR3 is built from 15 residues. Germline CDR1 is MNHEY and CDR2 is SVGAGI. Losses at the gene ends were 6 bases for V and 1 base for J; bases not matched to a gene: 7.